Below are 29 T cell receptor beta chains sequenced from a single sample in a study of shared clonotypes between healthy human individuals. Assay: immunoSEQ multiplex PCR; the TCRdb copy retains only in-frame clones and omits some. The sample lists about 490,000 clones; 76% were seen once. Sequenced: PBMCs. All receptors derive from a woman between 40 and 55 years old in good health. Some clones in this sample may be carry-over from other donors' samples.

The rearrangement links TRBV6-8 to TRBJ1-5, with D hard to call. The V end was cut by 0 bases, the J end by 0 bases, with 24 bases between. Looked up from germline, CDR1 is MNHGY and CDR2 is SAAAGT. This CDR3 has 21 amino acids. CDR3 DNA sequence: TGTGCCAGCAGTTACTCGCTGATATGGACGCCAGAGCTTTATAGCAATCAGCCCCAGCATTTT. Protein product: CASSYSLIWTPELYSNQPQHF.

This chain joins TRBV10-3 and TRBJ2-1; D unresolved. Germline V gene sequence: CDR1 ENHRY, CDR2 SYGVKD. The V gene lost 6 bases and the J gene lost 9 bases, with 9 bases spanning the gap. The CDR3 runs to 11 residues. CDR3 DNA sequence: TGTGCCATCAGCGTGACTTCTGAGCAGTTCTTC. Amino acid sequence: CAISVTSEQFF.

CDR3 DNA sequence: TGTGCCAGCAGTTCGGTCCGGGACAACTACGAGCAGTACTTC. Translation gives CASSSVRDNYEQYF. The chain links TRBV28 to TRBJ2-7; D might be TRBD1 (6 bases). Germline values: CDR1 MDHEN, CDR2 SYDVKM. Between the trimmed V and J ends, which lost 4 bases and 3 bases, there was a span of 13 bases. This CDR3 region has 14 residues.

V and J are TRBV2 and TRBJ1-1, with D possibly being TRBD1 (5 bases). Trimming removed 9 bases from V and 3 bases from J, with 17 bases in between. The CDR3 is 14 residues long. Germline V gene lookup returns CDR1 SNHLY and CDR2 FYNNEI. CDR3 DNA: TGTGCCAGTCAAGGATGGGGCATGGACACTGAAGCTTTCTTT. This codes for CASQGWGMDTEAFF.

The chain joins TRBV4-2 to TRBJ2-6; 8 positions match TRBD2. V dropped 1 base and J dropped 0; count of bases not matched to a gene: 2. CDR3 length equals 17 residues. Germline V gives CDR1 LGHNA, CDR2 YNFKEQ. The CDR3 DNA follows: TGTGCCAGCAGCCAAGGGACTAGCAGCTCTGGGGCCAACGTCCTGACTTTC. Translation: CASSQGTSSSGANVLTF.

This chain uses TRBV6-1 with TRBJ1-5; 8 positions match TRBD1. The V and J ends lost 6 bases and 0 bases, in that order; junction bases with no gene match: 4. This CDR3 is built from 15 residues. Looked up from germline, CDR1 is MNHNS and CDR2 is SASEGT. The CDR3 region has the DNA TGTGCCAGCAGCCGCGACAGGGGTAGCAATCAGCCCCAGCATTTT. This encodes CASSRDRGSNQPQHF.

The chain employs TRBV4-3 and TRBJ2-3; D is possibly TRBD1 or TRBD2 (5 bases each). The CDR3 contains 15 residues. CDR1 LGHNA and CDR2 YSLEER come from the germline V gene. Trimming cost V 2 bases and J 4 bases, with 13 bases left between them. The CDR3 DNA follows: TGCGCCAGCAGCCAACAACGGGGCAGGTCAGATACGCAGTATTTT. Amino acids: CASSQQRGRSDTQYF.

The CDR3 sequence is CASSVSAPRGYGYTF. For the CDR3, the DNA is TGTGCCAGCAGTGTATCGGCCCCAAGAGGCTATGGCTACACCTTC. The rearrangement joins TRBV2 to TRBJ1-2; D gene unclear. CDR3 length: 15 amino acids. V shed 4 bases and J shed 4 bases, with 16 bases lying between them. In germline, CDR1 is SNHLY, CDR2 FYNNEI.

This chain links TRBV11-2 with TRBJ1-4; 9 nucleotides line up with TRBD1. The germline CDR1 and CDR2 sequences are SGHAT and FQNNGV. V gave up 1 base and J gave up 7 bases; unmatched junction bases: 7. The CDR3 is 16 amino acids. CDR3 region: CASSLVAGQGREKLFF. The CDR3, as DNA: TGTGCCAGCAGCTTAGTAGCGGGACAGGGACGTGAAAAACTGTTTTTT.

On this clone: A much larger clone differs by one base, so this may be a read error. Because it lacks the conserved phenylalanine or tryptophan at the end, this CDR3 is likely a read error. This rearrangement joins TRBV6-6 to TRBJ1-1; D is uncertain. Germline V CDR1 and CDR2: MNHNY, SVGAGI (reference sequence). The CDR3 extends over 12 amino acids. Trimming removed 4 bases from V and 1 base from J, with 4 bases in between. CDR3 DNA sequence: TGTGCCAGCAGTTTTGGGAACACTGAAGCTTTCTCT. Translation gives CASSFGNTEAFS.

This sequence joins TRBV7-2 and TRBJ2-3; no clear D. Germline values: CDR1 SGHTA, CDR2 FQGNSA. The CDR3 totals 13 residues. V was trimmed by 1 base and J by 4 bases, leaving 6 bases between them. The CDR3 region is CASSLGRSDTQYF. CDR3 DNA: TGTGCCAGCAGCTTAGGGCGGTCAGATACGCAGTATTTT.

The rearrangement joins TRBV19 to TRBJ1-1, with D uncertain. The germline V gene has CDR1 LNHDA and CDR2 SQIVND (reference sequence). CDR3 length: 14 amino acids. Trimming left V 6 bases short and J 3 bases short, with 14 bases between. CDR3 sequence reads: CASSESRVYTEAFF. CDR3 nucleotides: TGTGCCAGTAGCGAAAGTCGGGTATACACTGAAGCTTTCTTT.

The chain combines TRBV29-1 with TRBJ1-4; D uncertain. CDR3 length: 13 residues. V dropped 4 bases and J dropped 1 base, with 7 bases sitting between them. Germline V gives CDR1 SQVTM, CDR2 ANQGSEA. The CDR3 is CSVGELTNEKLFF. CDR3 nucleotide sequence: TGCAGCGTTGGGGAATTAACTAATGAAAAACTGTTTTTT.

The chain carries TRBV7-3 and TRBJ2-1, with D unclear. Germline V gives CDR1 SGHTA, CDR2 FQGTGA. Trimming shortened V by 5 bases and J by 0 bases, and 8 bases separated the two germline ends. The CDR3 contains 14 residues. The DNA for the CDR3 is TGTGCCAGCAGCCCCAGGCCCTCCTACAATGAGCAGTTCTTC. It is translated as CASSPRPSYNEQFF. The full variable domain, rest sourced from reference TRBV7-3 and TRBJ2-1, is GAGVSQTPSNKVTEKGKYVELRCDPISGHTALYWYRQSLGQGPEFLIYFQGTGAADDSGLPNDRFFAVRPEGSVSTLKIQRTERGDSAVYLCASSPRPSYNEQFFGPGTRLTVL.

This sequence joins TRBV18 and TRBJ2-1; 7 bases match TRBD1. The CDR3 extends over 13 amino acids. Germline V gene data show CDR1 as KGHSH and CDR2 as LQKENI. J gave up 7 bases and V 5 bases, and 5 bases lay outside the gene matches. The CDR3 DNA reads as TGTGCCAGCTCAGGGGACAGTCGGAATGAGCAGTTCTTC. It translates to CASSGDSRNEQFF.

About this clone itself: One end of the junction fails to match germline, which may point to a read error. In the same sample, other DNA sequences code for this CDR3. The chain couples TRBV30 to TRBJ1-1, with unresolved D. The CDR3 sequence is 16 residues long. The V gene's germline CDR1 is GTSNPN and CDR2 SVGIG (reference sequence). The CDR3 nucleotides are TGTGCCTGGAGTGGAGGACTGTTTGGGTTGAACACTGAGGCTTTCTTT. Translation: CAWSGGLFGLNTEAFF.

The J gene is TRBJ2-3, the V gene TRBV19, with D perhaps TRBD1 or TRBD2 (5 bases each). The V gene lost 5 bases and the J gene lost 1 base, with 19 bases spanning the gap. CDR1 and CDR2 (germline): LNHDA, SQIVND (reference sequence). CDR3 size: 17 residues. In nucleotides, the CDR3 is TGTGCCAGTAGTGCTGGATTCGGGGCAGGCGGCACAGATACGCAGTATTTT. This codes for CASSAGFGAGGTDTQYF.

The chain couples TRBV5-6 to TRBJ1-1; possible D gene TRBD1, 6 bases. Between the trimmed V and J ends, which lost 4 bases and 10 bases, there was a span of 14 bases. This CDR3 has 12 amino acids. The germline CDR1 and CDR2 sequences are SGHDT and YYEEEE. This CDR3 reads CASSLRTEGAFF. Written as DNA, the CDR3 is TGTGCCAGCAGCCTCCGGACAGAGGGAGCTTTCTTT.

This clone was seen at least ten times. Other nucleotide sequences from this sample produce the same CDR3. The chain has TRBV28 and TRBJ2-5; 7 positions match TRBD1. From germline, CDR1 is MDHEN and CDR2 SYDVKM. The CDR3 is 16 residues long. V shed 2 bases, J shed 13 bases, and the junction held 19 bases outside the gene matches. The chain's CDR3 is CASSLRQRRDSFRVYF. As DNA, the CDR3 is TGTGCCAGCAGTTTACGCCAGCGCCGGGACAGCTTCCGGGTGTACTTC. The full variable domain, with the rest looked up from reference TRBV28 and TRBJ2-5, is DVKVTQSSRYLVKRTGEKVFLECVQDMDHENMFWYRQDPGLGLRLIYFSYDVKMKEKGDIPEGYSVSREKKERFSLILESASTNQTSMYLCASSLRQRRDSFRVYFGPGTRLLVL.

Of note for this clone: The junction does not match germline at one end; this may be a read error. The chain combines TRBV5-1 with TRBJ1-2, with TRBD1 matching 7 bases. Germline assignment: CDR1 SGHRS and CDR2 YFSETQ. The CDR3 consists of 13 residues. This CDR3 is CASRLDRLYGYTF. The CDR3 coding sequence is TGCGCCAGCAGATTGGACAGGCTGTATGGCTACACCTTC.

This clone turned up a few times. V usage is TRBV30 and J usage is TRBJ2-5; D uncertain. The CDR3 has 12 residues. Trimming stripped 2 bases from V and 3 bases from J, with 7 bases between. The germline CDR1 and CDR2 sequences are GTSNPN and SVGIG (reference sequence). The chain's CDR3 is CAWSPMKETQYF. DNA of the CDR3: TGTGCCTGGAGTCCCATGAAAGAGACCCAGTACTTC.

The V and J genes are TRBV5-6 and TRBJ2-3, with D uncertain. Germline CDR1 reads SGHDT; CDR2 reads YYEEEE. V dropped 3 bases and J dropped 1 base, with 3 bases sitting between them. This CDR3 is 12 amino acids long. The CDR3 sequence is CASSYGTDTQYF. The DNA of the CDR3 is TGTGCCAGCAGCTATGGCACAGATACGCAGTATTTT.

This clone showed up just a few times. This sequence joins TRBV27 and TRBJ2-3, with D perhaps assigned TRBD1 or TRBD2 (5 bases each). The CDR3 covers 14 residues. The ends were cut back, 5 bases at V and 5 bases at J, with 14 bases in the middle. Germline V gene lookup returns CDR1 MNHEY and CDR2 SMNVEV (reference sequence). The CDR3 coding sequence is TGTGCCAGCAGTCTTGGGGATGGGGGAGATACGCAGTATTTT. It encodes CASSLGDGGDTQYF.

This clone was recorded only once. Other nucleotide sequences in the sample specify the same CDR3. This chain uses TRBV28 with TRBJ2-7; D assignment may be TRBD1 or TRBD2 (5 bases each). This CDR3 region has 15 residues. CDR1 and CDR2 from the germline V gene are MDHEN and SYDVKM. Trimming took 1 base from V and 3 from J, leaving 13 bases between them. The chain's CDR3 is CASSLSGQGVYEQYF. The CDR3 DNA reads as TGTGCCAGCAGTTTATCGGGTCAGGGAGTCTACGAGCAGTACTTC.

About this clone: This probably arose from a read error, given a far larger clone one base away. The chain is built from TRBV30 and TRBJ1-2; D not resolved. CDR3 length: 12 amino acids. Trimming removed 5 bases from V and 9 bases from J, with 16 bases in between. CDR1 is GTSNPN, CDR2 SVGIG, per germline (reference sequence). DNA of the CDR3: TGTGCCTGGCCCCGGGCCCTTGGCAGCTACACCTTC. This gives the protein CAWPRALGSYTF.

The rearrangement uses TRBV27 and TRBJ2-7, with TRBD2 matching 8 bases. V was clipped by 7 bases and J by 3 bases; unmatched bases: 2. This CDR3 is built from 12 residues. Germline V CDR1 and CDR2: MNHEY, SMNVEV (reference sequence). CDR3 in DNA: TGTGCCAGCACCGGGACTAGCTACGAGCAGTACTTC. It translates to CASTGTSYEQYF.

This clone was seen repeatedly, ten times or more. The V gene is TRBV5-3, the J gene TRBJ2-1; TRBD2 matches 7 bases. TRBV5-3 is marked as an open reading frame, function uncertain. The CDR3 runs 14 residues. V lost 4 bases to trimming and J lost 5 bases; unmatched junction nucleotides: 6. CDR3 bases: TGTGCCAGAAGCCCCGGGACTAACAACAATGAGCAGTTCTTC. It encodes CARSPGTNNNEQFF.

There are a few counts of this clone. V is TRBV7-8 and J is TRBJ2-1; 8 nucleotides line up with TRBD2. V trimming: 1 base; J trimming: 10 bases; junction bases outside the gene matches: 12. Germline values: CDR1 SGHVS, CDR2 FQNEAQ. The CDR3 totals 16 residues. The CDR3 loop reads CASSLEISGTLREQFF. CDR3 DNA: TGTGCCAGCAGCTTAGAGATTAGCGGGACTCTCAGAGAGCAGTTCTTC.

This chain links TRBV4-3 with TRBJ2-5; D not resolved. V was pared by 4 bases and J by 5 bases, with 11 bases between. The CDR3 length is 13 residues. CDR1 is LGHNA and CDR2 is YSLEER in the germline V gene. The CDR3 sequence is CASSPQLGETQYF. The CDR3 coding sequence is TGCGCCAGCAGCCCTCAGTTGGGGGAGACCCAGTACTTC.